The clone carrying this T cell receptor beta chain has only a few counts. Its antigen is as yet unknown. This CDR3 has 11 amino acids. Germline-derived CDR1 and CDR2 are SQVTM and ANQGSEA. Trimming removed 3 bases from V and 4 bases from J, with 4 bases in between. The sample originates from a study of early T cells in non-severe SARS-CoV-2 infection. At the level of the study: It was bulk RNA from unsorted whole blood that was sequenced, and the chains were unpaired. Study results and caveats: VDJdb-based annotation leaned toward anti-spike CD8 responses and missed private and CD4 specificities.

Unique molecular identifiers tagged individual cDNA molecules. TCRdb reanalysed the 5' RACE reads using MiXCR and keeps one entry per CDR3 protein. The sample holds approximately 67,000 distinct CDR3 sequences, 11% seen once. The sequence was obtained from an adult who was a healthcare worker with PCR-confirmed SARS-CoV-2 infection or an uninfected control (not recorded which). The chain recombines TRBV29-1 with TRBJ2-1; D unresolved. Material: whole blood. DNA for the CDR3: TGCAGCGTTGACGCTTACAATGAGCAGTTCTTC. Amino acid sequence: CSVDAYNEQFF.